This T cell receptor (beta chain) was sequenced for a study of cytomegalovirus exposure and HLA in healthy donors. Study-wide points: When presence/absence was analysed, sequencing depth was taken to be roughly uniform across donors. The study listed roughly 160 cytomegalovirus-associated TCR beta chains.

Researchers ran the PCR with 60 Vbeta and 13 Jbeta primers. Under the authors' procedure: Per a later analysis, the number of unique TCR beta chains was roughly 87 million, of which roughly 11 million were shared. Using immunoSEQ multiplex PCR, the repertoire was profiled, and TCRdb retains in-frame clones only, with some absent. The V and J calls and the clone size are those of that table, but D and trimming were determined from the DNA. The table has 150,000 to 200,000 clones, 80% to 90% seen once; the top ten hold almost 9.5%. The CDR3 is 18 amino acids. Trimming at V came to 1 base and at J to 0 bases, leaving 8 bases not matched to a gene. CDR1 and CDR2 (germline): SGHAT, FQNNGV. Comment on this clone: Antigen: not known.

The sequence derives from a man between 18 and 29 years old in good health and CMV-seropositive. The rearrangement joins TRBV11-2 to TRBJ1-4; TRBD1 matches 7 bases. The sample consisted of PBMCs. CDR3 amino acids: CASSLAGRGAATNEKLFF. In DNA, the CDR3 is TGTGCCAGCAGCTTAGCGGGCAGGGGGGCTGCAACTAATGAAAAACTGTTTTTT. Full variable domain (remainder filled in from reference TRBV11-2 and TRBJ1-4): EAGVAQSPRYKIIEKRQSVAFWCNPISGHATLYWYQQILGQGPKLLIQFQNNGVVDDSQLPKDRFSAERLKGVDSTLKIQPAKLEDSAVYLCASSLAGRGAATNEKLFFGSGTQLSVL.